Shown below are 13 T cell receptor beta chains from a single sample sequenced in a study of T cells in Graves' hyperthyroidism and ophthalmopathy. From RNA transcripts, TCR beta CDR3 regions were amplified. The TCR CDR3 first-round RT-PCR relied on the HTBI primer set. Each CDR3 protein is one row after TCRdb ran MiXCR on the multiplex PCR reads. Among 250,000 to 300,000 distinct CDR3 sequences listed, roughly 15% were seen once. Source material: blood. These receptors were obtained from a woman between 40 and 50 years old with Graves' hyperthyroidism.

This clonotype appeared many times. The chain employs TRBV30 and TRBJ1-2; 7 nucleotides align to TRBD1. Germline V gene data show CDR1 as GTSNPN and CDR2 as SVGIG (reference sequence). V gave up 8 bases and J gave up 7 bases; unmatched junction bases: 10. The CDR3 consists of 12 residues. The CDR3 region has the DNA TGTGCCGGGGACAGAGCTGGTGGTGGCTACACCTTC. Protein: CAGDRAGGGYTF.

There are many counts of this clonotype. CDR3 nucleotide sequence: TGTGCCAGCAGCCTGCAAAGGTCCGGGGAGCTGTTTTTT. Amino acid sequence: CASSLQRSGELFF. The chain links TRBV7-2 to TRBJ2-2; no reliable D call. V lost 5 bases and J 6 bases, leaving 10 bases between the germline ends. CDR3 length: 13 residues. CDR1 and CDR2 from the germline V gene are SGHTA and FQGNSA.

CDR3 bases: TGCAGTGCTACAAGCCTCTCTGGAAACACCATATATTTT. Its protein product is CSATSLSGNTIYF. This chain links TRBV20-1 with TRBJ1-3; D is unclear. The germline V gene has CDR1 DFQATT and CDR2 SNEGSKA (reference sequence). Trimming cost V 4 bases and J 0 bases, with 7 bases left between them. The CDR3 extends over 13 amino acids.

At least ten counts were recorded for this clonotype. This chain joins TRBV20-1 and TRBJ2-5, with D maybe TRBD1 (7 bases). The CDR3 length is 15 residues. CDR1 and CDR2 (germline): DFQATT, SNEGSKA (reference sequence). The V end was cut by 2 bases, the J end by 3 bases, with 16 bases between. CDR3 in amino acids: CSARWGGDRKETQYF. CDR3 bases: TGCAGTGCTAGATGGGGCGGGGACAGAAAAGAGACCCAGTACTTC.

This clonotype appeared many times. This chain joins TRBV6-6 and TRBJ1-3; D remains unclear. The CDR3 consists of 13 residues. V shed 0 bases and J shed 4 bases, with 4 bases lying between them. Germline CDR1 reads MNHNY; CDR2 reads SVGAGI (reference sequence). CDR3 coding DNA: TGTGCCAGCAGTTACTCGTGGGGAAACACCATATATTTT. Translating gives CASSYSWGNTIYF.

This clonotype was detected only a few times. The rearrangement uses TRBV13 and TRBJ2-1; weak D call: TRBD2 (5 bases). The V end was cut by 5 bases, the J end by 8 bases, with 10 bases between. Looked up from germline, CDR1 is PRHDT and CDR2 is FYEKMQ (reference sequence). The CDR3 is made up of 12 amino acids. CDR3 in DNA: TGTGCCAGCAGCCATACTAGTCATGAGCAGTTCTTC. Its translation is CASSHTSHEQFF.

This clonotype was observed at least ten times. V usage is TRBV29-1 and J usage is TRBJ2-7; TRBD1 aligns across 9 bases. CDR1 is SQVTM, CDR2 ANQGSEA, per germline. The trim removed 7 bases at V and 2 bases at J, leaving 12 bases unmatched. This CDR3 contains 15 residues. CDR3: CSAVDRGSGTYEQYF. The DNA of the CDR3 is TGCAGCGCCGTGGACAGGGGTAGTGGGACCTACGAGCAGTACTTC.

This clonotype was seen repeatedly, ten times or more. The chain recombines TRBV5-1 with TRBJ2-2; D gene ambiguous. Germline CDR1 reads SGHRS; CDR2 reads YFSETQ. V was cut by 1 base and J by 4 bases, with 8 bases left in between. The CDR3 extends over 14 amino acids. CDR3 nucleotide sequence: TGCGCCAGCAGCTTGCCGGAAATCACCGGGGAGCTGTTTTTT. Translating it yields CASSLPEITGELFF.

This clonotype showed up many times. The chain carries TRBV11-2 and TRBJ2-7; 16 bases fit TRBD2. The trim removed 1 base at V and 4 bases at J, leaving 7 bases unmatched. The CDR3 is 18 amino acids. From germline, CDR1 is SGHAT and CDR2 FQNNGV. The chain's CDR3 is CASSLGGTSGRAGYEQYF. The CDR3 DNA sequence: TGTGCCAGCAGCTTAGGGGGGACTAGCGGGAGGGCCGGGTACGAGCAGTACTTC.

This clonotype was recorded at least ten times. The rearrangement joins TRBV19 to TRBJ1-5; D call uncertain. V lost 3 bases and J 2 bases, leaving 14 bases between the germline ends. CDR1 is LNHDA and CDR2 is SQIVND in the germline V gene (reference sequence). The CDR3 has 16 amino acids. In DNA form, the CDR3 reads TGTGCCAGTAGTATTGGCGATTGGTATGGCAATCAGCCCCAGCATTTT. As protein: CASSIGDWYGNQPQHF.

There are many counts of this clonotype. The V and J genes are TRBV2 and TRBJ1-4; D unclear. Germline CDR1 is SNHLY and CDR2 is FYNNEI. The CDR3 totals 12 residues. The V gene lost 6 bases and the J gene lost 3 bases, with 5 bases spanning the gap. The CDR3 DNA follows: TGTGCCAGCAGGCTAGCTAATGAAAAACTGTTTTTT. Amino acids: CASRLANEKLFF.

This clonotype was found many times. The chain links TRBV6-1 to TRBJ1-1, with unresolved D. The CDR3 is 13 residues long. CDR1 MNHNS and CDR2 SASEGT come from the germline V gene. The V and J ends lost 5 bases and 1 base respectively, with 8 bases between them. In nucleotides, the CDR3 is TGTGCCAGCAGTTACGGGTGGAACACTGAAGCTTTCTTT. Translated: CASSYGWNTEAFF.

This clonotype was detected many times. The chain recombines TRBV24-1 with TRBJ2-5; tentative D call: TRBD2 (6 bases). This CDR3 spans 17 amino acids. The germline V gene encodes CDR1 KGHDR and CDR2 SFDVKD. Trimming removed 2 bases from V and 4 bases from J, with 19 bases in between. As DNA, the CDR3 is TGTGCCACCAGTGATTCGGGACTCGGGTTCAGTTCAGAGACCCAGTACTTC. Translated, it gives CATSDSGLGFSSETQYF.